This TCR beta chain was identified in a study of blood T cell repertoires in COVID-19. Study in general: The origin of the acute and convalescent COVID-19 samples was the United States, Italy and Spain.

This clone was picked up one time. The CDR3 runs to 15 residues. CDR1 KGHSH and CDR2 LQKENI come from the germline V gene. Between the trimmed V and J ends, which lost 6 bases and 7 bases, there was a span of 18 bases. As processed by the authors: Amplification with reference gene primers provided the estimates of nucleated cell counts. The protocol was immunoSEQ multiplex PCR, while the TCRdb copy is restricted to in-frame clones and leaves out a portion. V and J calls and clone size are given by that table; D and trimming were obtained from the DNA. There are 130,000 to 150,000 clones in the sample; over 75% occur only once, and about 1.7% lies in the top ten.

The clonotype originates from a woman between 45 and 65 years old with acute or convalescent COVID-19. This chain uses TRBV18 with TRBJ1-4; maybe TRBD1 (6 bases). What was sequenced was peripheral blood. The CDR3 is CASSPQDRIFEKLFF. The DNA for the CDR3 is TGTGCCAGCTCTCCCCAGGACAGAATCTTTGAAAAACTGTTTTTT.